This passage covers 30 T cell receptor beta chains from one sample sequenced in a study of T cell responses to AZD1222 COVID-19 vaccine. Generated by immunoSEQ multiplex PCR, the TCRdb table keeps only in-frame clones and is missing some. The sample has around 99,000 clones, about 90% seen once. Sequencing was performed on peripheral blood, taken on day 0 of AZD1222 vaccination. These receptors all stem from an adult in good health.

The gene calls are TRBV5-8 and TRBJ2-2; the D gene is possibly TRBD1 (5 bases). V was trimmed by 9 bases and J by 3 bases, leaving 15 bases between them. This CDR3 spans 14 amino acids. Germline V gene data show CDR1 as SGHTS and CDR2 as YDEGEE. CDR3 residues: CATPPRVYTGELFF. CDR3 bases: TGTGCCACTCCACCCAGGGTTTACACCGGGGAGCTGTTTTTT.

CDR3 sequence: CSVRDRVNEKLFF. CDR3 nucleotide sequence: TGCAGCGTGAGGGACAGGGTTAATGAAAAACTGTTTTTT. The J gene is TRBJ1-4, the V gene TRBV29-1; 9 positions match TRBD1. Germline V CDR1 and CDR2: SQVTM, ANQGSEA. CDR3 length: 13 residues. V lost 6 bases, J lost 4 bases, and 3 bases stayed unmatched.

This rearrangement joins TRBV9 to TRBJ2-1; D is unresolved. The germline CDR1 and CDR2 sequences are SGDLS and YYNGEE. The CDR3 sequence is 15 residues long. With 0 bases removed from V and 7 bases from J, the gap between germline ends came to 14 bases. The DNA for the CDR3 is TGTGCCAGCAGCGTAGAGGTGGGTCCGCCTAATGAGCAGTTCTTC. As protein: CASSVEVGPPNEQFF.

This chain links TRBV5-4 with TRBJ2-3; 7 bases align to TRBD2. Germline V lookup: CDR1 SGHNT, CDR2 YYREEE (reference sequence). This CDR3 is 15 amino acids long. The trim removed 0 bases at V and 2 bases at J, leaving 3 bases unmatched. CDR3 residues: CASSLELADTDTQYF. In DNA, the CDR3 is TGTGCCAGCAGCTTGGAGCTAGCGGACACAGATACGCAGTATTTT. The variable domain in full, with the rest retrieved from reference TRBV5-4 and TRBJ2-3, is ETGVTQSPTHLIKTRGQQVTLRCSSQSGHNTVSWYQQALGQGPQFIFQYYREEENGRGNFPPRFSGLQFPNYSSELNVNALELDDSALYLCASSLELADTDTQYFGPGTRLTVL.

The gene calls are TRBV4-3 and TRBJ2-7; 8 bases align to TRBD1. The germline V gene has CDR1 LGHNA and CDR2 YSLEER. V dropped 3 bases and J dropped 4; count of bases not matched to a gene: 11. There are 16 residues in the CDR3. CDR3 loop: CASSHSATGETYEQYF. CDR3 sequence (DNA): TGCGCCAGCAGCCACTCTGCGACAGGGGAGACGTACGAGCAGTACTTC.

This chain joins TRBV29-1 and TRBJ1-1; D perhaps matches TRBD1 (5 bases). Trimming removed 2 bases at V and 5 bases at J, with 12 bases between. The CDR3 has 13 residues. Per germline, CDR1 SQVTM and CDR2 ANQGSEA. The DNA of the CDR3 is TGCAGCGTTGAAAGGCCAGGGAGAACTGAAGCTTTCTTT. Its protein is CSVERPGRTEAFF. The full variable domain, its missing parts supplied by reference TRBV29-1 and TRBJ1-1, is SAVISQKPSRDICQRGTSLTIQCQVDSQVTMMFWYRQQPGQSLTLIATANQGSEATYESGFVIDKFPISRPNLTFSTLTVSNMSPEDSSIYLCSVERPGRTEAFFGQGTRLTVV.

The rearrangement uses TRBV10-2 and TRBJ2-7; D call uncertain. V was shortened by 0 bases and J by 3 bases, with 0 bases between the two germline ends. In germline, CDR1 is WSHSY, CDR2 SAAADI. The CDR3 has 11 amino acids. CDR3 DNA sequence: TGCGCCAGCAGTGAGTCCTACGAGCAGTACTTC. It codes for CASSESYEQYF.

The CDR3 nucleotides are TGCGCCAGCAGCTTGCTCGGGGGGCTTTACGAGCAGTACTTC. This codes for CASSLLGGLYEQYF. The chain recombines TRBV5-1 with TRBJ2-7; possibly TRBD2 for D (7 bases). This CDR3 spans 14 amino acids. V lost 1 base, J lost 4 bases, and 12 bases lay in between. The germline gives CDR1 SGHRS, CDR2 YFSETQ.

The V and J genes are TRBV4-3 and TRBJ2-2; possible D gene TRBD2, 6 bases. There are 16 residues in the CDR3. The germline V gene encodes CDR1 LGHNA and CDR2 YSLEER. The germline V and J ends were trimmed by 0 bases and 0 bases, with 8 bases remaining between them. In DNA form, the CDR3 reads TGCGCCAGCAGCCAAGACGGGAGCGCGAACACCGGGGAGCTGTTTTTT. It specifies CASSQDGSANTGELFF.

V and J are TRBV28 and TRBJ2-5; a possible D gene is TRBD2 (6 bases). Germline CDR1 reads MDHEN; CDR2 reads SYDVKM. V was trimmed by 4 bases and J by 4 bases, leaving 19 bases between them. CDR3 length: 16 amino acids. The CDR3 spells CASSSLGGVGGETQYF. As DNA, the CDR3 is TGTGCCAGCAGTTCTCTCGGCGGCGTGGGGGGAGAGACCCAGTACTTC. Using reference TRBV28 and TRBJ2-5 for the parts outside the CDR3, the full variable domain is DVKVTQSSRYLVKRTGEKVFLECVQDMDHENMFWYRQDPGLGLRLIYFSYDVKMKEKGDIPEGYSVSREKKERFSLILESASTNQTSMYLCASSSLGGVGGETQYFGPGTRLLVL.

The chain links TRBV7-9 to TRBJ2-7; maybe TRBD2 (5 bases). Germline V gene data show CDR1 as SEHNR and CDR2 as FQNEAQ (reference sequence). V lost 5 bases and J 0 bases, leaving 11 bases between the germline ends. This CDR3 region has 14 residues. The CDR3 here is CASSPAGGSYEQYF. As DNA, the CDR3 is TGTGCCAGCAGCCCGGCAGGAGGCTCCTACGAGCAGTACTTC.

V is TRBV5-4 and J is TRBJ1-1; no clear D. Germline lookup yields CDR1 SGHNT and CDR2 YYREEE (reference sequence). The length of the CDR3 is 11 residues. The V and J ends lost 2 bases and 7 bases respectively, with 6 bases between them. This chain's CDR3 is CASSLRNEAFF. CDR3 DNA sequence: TGTGCCAGCAGCTTACGGAATGAAGCTTTCTTT.

V usage is TRBV18 and J usage is TRBJ2-3; D may be TRBD1 (5 bases). CDR3 length: 15 amino acids. Trimming left V 2 bases short and J 0 bases short, with 9 bases between. CDR1 KGHSH and CDR2 LQKENI come from the germline V gene. The CDR3, as DNA: TGTGCCAGCTCACCAAGACAGTCTAGCACAGATACGCAGTATTTT. Translated, it gives CASSPRQSSTDTQYF.

The V call is TRBV19, the J call TRBJ1-1; TRBD1 is a possible D gene (5 bases). Germline CDR1 is LNHDA and CDR2 is SQIVND (reference sequence). The CDR3 is made up of 14 amino acids. V was shortened by 2 bases and J by 3 bases, with 10 bases between the two germline ends. The CDR3 sequence: CASSIQGSDTEAFF. The CDR3 nucleotides read TGTGCCAGTAGTATACAGGGTTCAGACACTGAAGCTTTCTTT.

V gene TRBV28 combines with J gene TRBJ2-2; D unclear. Per germline, CDR1 MDHEN and CDR2 SYDVKM. The CDR3 loop spans 12 amino acids. Trimming left V 8 bases short and J 0 bases short, with 4 bases between. DNA for the CDR3: TGTGCCAGCGGTTCGAACACCGGGGAGCTGTTTTTT. This sequence encodes CASGSNTGELFF.

In its sample, this clone was seen a few times. The CDR3 DNA follows: TGTGCCAGCAGCCCCCTGACTGTCTCTTCCTACGAGCAGTACTTC. The encoded protein is CASSPLTVSSYEQYF. The chain combines TRBV11-2 with TRBJ2-7; unclear D gene. This CDR3 contains 15 residues. V lost 5 bases, J lost 1 base, and 15 bases lay in between. The V gene's germline CDR1 is SGHAT and CDR2 FQNNGV.

The chain employs TRBV7-2 and TRBJ1-2; weak D call: TRBD1 (5 bases). Germline CDR1 reads SGHTA; CDR2 reads FQGNSA. With 4 bases removed from V and 7 bases from J, the gap between germline ends came to 13 bases. The CDR3 length is 13 residues. Here the CDR3 DNA reads TGTGCCAGCAGCTACGACAGAAAACGTGGCTACACCTTC. Translation gives CASSYDRKRGYTF.

This clone was recorded a few times. This chain joins TRBV4-3 and TRBJ2-7; 8 bases map to TRBD2. The CDR3 is 13 residues long. V lost 1 base and J lost 10; bases outside the gene matches: 6. The germline CDR1 and CDR2 sequences are LGHNA and YSLEER. Written as DNA, the CDR3 is TGCGCCAGCAGCCAAGGGATAGCGGGACAACAGTACTTC. It translates to CASSQGIAGQQYF.

This chain connects TRBV28 to TRBJ1-5, with a weak D call TRBD1 (6 bases). CDR3 length: 17 amino acids. Trimming removed 5 bases at V and 1 base at J, with 18 bases between. Germline CDR1 reads MDHEN; CDR2 reads SYDVKM. CDR3 sequence reads: CASSPGDTSISNQPQHF. The CDR3, as DNA: TGTGCCAGCAGTCCCGGGGACACCAGCATAAGCAATCAGCCCCAGCATTTT.

This rearrangement joins TRBV5-4 to TRBJ1-2, with D possibly matching TRBD1 (6 bases). The CDR3 runs 14 residues. V lost 5 bases to trimming and J lost 4 bases, with 15 bases between them. Germline loops: CDR1 SGHNT, CDR2 YYREEE (reference sequence). CDR3 sequence: CASRREGVGYGYTF. CDR3 coding DNA: TGTGCCAGCAGGAGAGAGGGGGTGGGCTATGGCTACACCTTC.

The V call is TRBV12-3 or TRBV12-4, the J call TRBJ2-7; 7 nucleotides line up with TRBD1. This CDR3 has 13 residues. Trimming removed 5 bases from V and 4 bases from J; junction bases left unmatched: 5. The CDR3 spells CASSPGTEYEQYF. In DNA, the CDR3 is TGTGCCAGCAGTCCCGGGACAGAGTACGAGCAGTACTTC.

This clone was counted between two and nine times. V is TRBV19 and J is TRBJ1-3, with a weak D call TRBD1 (5 bases). The V gene's germline CDR1 is LNHDA and CDR2 SQIVND (reference sequence). CDR3 length: 15 residues. V lost 5 bases and J 4 bases, leaving 15 bases between the germline ends. The CDR3 region has the DNA TGTGCCAGTAGTCGGGGACCTTCGAAAGGAAACACCATATATTTT. Its translation is CASSRGPSKGNTIYF.

This clone appeared a single time. This chain uses TRBV5-1 with TRBJ2-3; tentatively, D is TRBD1 (6 bases). Germline CDR1 is SGHRS and CDR2 is YFSETQ. The V end was cut by 1 base, the J end by 1 base, with 7 bases between. The CDR3 consists of 14 residues. This chain's CDR3 is CASSLYRGTDTQYF. The CDR3 DNA reads as TGCGCCAGCAGCTTGTACAGGGGCACAGATACGCAGTATTTT.

In its sample, this clone was seen a few times. DNA for the CDR3: TGTGCCAGCAGCACGTCCATCGGGACAGTGAACACTGAAGCTTTCTTT. The encoded protein is CASSTSIGTVNTEAFF. The gene calls are TRBV11-1 and TRBJ1-1; 7 bases align to TRBD1. The CDR3 has 16 residues. Germline CDR1 and CDR2: SGHAT and FQDESV (reference sequence). Trimming at V came to 5 bases and at J to 0 bases, leaving 9 bases not matched to a gene. The complete variable domain, with remaining parts taken from reference TRBV11-1 and TRBJ1-1, reads EAEVAQSPRYKITEKSQAVAFWCDPISGHATLYWYRQILGQGPELLVQFQDESVVDDSQLPKDRFSAERLKGVDSTLKIQPAELGDSAMYLCASSTSIGTVNTEAFFGQGTRLTVV.

The chain recombines TRBV7-9 with TRBJ2-2; the D is unclear. V was clipped by 3 bases and J by 7 bases, with 9 bases between them. The germline V gene has CDR1 SEHNR and CDR2 FQNEAQ (reference sequence). This CDR3 contains 13 residues. CDR3 sequence (DNA): TGTGCCAGCAGCTTCGGTGTGGGCGGGGAGCTGTTTTTT. This codes for CASSFGVGGELFF.

This clone has more than one count but fewer than ten. The rearrangement joins TRBV19 to TRBJ1-6, with D possibly TRBD1 on 6 matching bases. V lost 5 bases and J 5 bases, leaving 16 bases between the germline ends. There are 16 residues in the CDR3. CDR1 LNHDA and CDR2 SQIVND come from the germline V gene (reference sequence). CDR3 nucleotide sequence: TGTGCCAGTAGTCCCTCCCGGGACACGCATAATTCACCCCTCCACTTT. This translates into CASSPSRDTHNSPLHF.

This chain connects TRBV29-1 to TRBJ1-2; D gene ambiguous. The CDR3 runs to 11 residues. CDR1 is SQVTM, CDR2 ANQGSEA, per germline. Trimming left V 4 bases short and J 4 bases short, with 7 bases between. In DNA, the CDR3 is TGCAGCGTTGGGACCGGCTATGGCTACACCTTC. Translation: CSVGTGYGYTF.

V is TRBV9 and J is TRBJ1-3, with D perhaps matching TRBD1 (6 bases). CDR1 SGDLS and CDR2 YYNGEE come from the germline V gene. The CDR3 length is 15 residues. V lost 4 bases and J lost 3, with 14 bases in between. CDR3 in DNA: TGTGCCAGCAGCCCATTATTCAGGGGTGGAAACACCATATATTTT. Its translation is CASSPLFRGGNTIYF.

The chain recombines TRBV6-5 with TRBJ1-5; D gene uncertain. CDR3 length: 14 residues. V was trimmed by 7 bases and J by 1 base, leaving 11 bases between them. Germline V gene data show CDR1 as MNHEY and CDR2 as SVGAGI. Here the CDR3 reads CASIWGGSNQPQHF. CDR3 bases: TGTGCCAGCATATGGGGTGGGAGCAATCAGCCCCAGCATTTT.

The gene calls are TRBV11-2 and TRBJ1-6, with 8 bases fitting TRBD1. The CDR3 is 15 amino acids. The trim removed 4 bases at V and 7 bases at J, leaving 6 bases unmatched. Germline loops: CDR1 SGHAT, CDR2 FQNNGV. CDR3 in amino acids: CASSSLRGRNSPLHF. The CDR3 nucleotides are TGTGCCAGCAGCTCCCTCAGGGGGCGGAATTCACCCCTCCACTTT.